This TCR beta chain was recovered during a study of spatial heterogeneity in lung cancer. TCR cDNA molecules were tagged individually, and each one carried a unique molecular identifier. TCRdb re-called the 5' RACE reads through MiXCR, storing one row per CDR3 protein. The sample consists of 15,000 to 20,000 distinct CDR3 sequences, less than 7.5% of them appearing once. Study-wide findings and caveats: Tumor mutation counts were tracked by expanded intratumoral alpha and beta TCR counts.

Time point noted: sample taken at primary tumor resection. This clonotype was picked up many times. Its antigen remains unidentified. V was pared by 1 base and J by 3 bases, with 8 bases of the junction left unmatched. Germline CDR1 and CDR2: SEHNR and FQNEAQ (reference sequence). The CDR3 sequence is 16 residues long. The origin of this receptor is a female donor with early-stage non-small cell lung cancer. This specimen consisted of lung tumor tissue, obtained at surgery. The J gene is TRBJ2-7, the V gene TRBV7-9, with 8 bases that match TRBD1. The CDR3 region has the DNA TGTGCCAGCAGCTTAGGTGGCCAGGGGGCGATCTACGAGCAGTACTTC. Encoded protein: CASSLGGQGAIYEQYF.